Below are 25 T cell receptor beta chains sequenced from a single sample in a study of human T cells and chemical hapten exposure. MiXCR, run by TCRdb on the RACE reads, gives a single entry per CDR3 protein. The table has about 42,000 distinct CDR3 sequences, roughly 10% seen once; the top ten hold 11% to 15%. Documented time point: patch test 2, 6 weeks after DPC sensitization. Described treatment: therapeutic diphenylcyclopropenone sensitization with weekly scalp DPC. RNA extraction used unfractionated whole blood as the source of total RNA. The sample consisted of whole blood, taken in connection with sensitization to the hapten diphenylcyclopropenone (DPC). Every receptor here comes from a woman under 40 with alopecia areata. Some clones in this sample may be carry-over from other donors' samples.

The table lists this clonotype with many counts. The chain combines TRBV29-1 with TRBJ2-7, with D maybe TRBD1 (6 bases). Germline CDR1 and CDR2: SQVTM and ANQGSEA. Trimming cost V 6 bases and J 5 bases, with 14 bases left between them. There are 12 residues in the CDR3. The CDR3, as DNA: TGCAGCGTCAGACAGGAAAACGACGAGCAGTACTTC. Residues: CSVRQENDEQYF.

This clonotype was detected a few times. The V call is TRBV14, the J call TRBJ1-2; D is undetermined. The CDR3 covers 15 residues. In germline, CDR1 is SGHDN, CDR2 FVKESK. Deletions cut 1 base from V and 2 bases from J, with 11 bases between. In nucleotides, the CDR3 is TGTGCCAGCAGCCAAGGTGGCGGTCGAAACTATGGCTACACCTTC. This gives the protein CASSQGGGRNYGYTF. Filled out from reference TRBV14 and TRBJ1-2, the complete variable domain reads EAGVTQFPSHSVIEKGQTVTLRCDPISGHDNLYWYRRVMGKEIKFLLHFVKESKQDESGMPNNRFLAERTGGTYSTLKVQPAELEDSGVYFCASSQGGGRNYGYTFGSGTRLTVV.

This clonotype was counted many times. The chain employs TRBV5-1 and TRBJ2-3; no firm D call. V was shortened by 2 bases and J by 0 bases, with 13 bases between the two germline ends. CDR1 and CDR2 (germline): SGHRS, YFSETQ. This CDR3 contains 16 residues. In DNA, the CDR3 is TGCGCCAGCAGCTTCGGGTCCTTTTCTAGCACAGATACGCAGTATTTT. Translation gives CASSFGSFSSTDTQYF.

This clonotype has at least ten counts. The rearrangement links TRBV4-2 to TRBJ1-4; D remains unclear. Trimming removed 5 bases from V and 3 bases from J, with 10 bases in between. Germline CDR1 is LGHNA and CDR2 is YNFKEQ. The CDR3 extends over 14 amino acids. For the CDR3, the DNA is TGTGCCAGCAGCTCAAGAGCGGCTAATGAAAAACTGTTTTTT. It is translated as CASSSRAANEKLFF.

Regarding this clonotype: A read error may account for a junction end that differs from germline. The V call is TRBV12-3 or TRBV12-4, the J call TRBJ1-1; possible D gene TRBD1, 6 bases. The CDR3 is 13 residues long. CDR3 sequence (DNA): TGTGCCAGCAGTACAAACAGGGTTTACGAAGCTTACTTT. It codes for CASSTNRVYEAYF.

This clonotype has ten or more counts. The J gene is TRBJ2-3, the V gene TRBV7-9; D is undetermined. CDR3 size: 13 residues. V was pared by 5 bases and J by 2 bases, with 8 bases between. Germline loops: CDR1 SEHNR, CDR2 FQNEAQ (reference sequence). The CDR3: CASSPDITDTQYF. Here the CDR3 DNA reads TGTGCCAGCAGCCCCGACATCACAGATACGCAGTATTTT. Together with reference TRBV7-9 and TRBJ2-3, the CDR3 gives the full variable domain: DTGVSQNPRHKITKRGQNVTFRCDPISEHNRLYWYRQTLGQGPEFLTYFQNEAQLEKSRLLSDRFSAERPKGSFSTLEIQRTEQGDSAMYLCASSPDITDTQYFGPGTRLTVL.

This clonotype was seen many times. V usage is TRBV19 and J usage is TRBJ1-5; the D is unclear. CDR1 LNHDA and CDR2 SQIVND come from the germline V gene (reference sequence). Trimming pared 6 bases from V and 4 bases from J, leaving 13 bases between. This CDR3 is built from 14 residues. The CDR3 is CASRVSTDNQPQHF. The CDR3, as DNA: TGTGCCAGTAGGGTTTCGACGGATAATCAGCCCCAGCATTTT.

V usage is TRBV6-2 or TRBV6-3 and J usage is TRBJ2-7; 8 positions match TRBD1. The CDR3 totals 15 residues. Per germline, CDR1 MNHEY and CDR2 SVGEGT. V lost 2 bases and J lost 5; bases outside the gene matches: 8. The chain's CDR3 is CASSYPARGLNEQYF. CDR3 DNA: TGTGCCAGCAGTTACCCGGCCAGGGGGCTAAACGAGCAGTACTTC.

CDR3 loop: CASSDRGGNSPLHF. The CDR3 DNA reads as TGTGCCAGCAGCGACAGGGGTGGTAATTCACCCCTCCACTTT. The gene calls are TRBV7-3 and TRBJ1-6; 8 bases fit TRBD1. The J segment lost 6 bases and the V segment lost 5 bases, leaving 3 bases of the junction unmatched. Germline CDR1 reads SGHTA; CDR2 reads FQGTGA. The CDR3 consists of 14 residues.

This clonotype was picked up many times. The gene calls are TRBV6-6 and TRBJ1-2; possibly TRBD1 for D (5 bases). CDR3 length: 14 residues. V gave up 6 bases and J gave up 1 base, with 12 bases separating them. CDR1 and CDR2 from the germline V gene are MNHNY and SVGAGI (reference sequence). The CDR3 nucleotides are TGTGCCAGCAGGACTGACAGTTATAACTATGGCTACACCTTC. It is translated as CASRTDSYNYGYTF.

The chain recombines TRBV6-5 with TRBJ2-1; 7 nucleotides agree with TRBD1. Germline V gene sequence: CDR1 MNHEY, CDR2 SVGAGI. CDR3 size: 15 residues. With V trimmed by 5 bases and J by 5 bases, 9 bases remained unmatched. CDR3 in amino acids: CASSPNHRGNNEQFF. CDR3 in DNA: TGTGCCAGCAGTCCGAACCACAGGGGCAACAATGAGCAGTTCTTC.

This clonotype was detected ten times or more. This sequence joins TRBV20-1 and TRBJ2-3; 8 bases align to TRBD2. CDR3 size: 15 residues. The J segment lost 2 bases and the V segment lost 3 bases, leaving 7 bases of the junction unmatched. The germline gives CDR1 DFQATT, CDR2 SNEGSKA (reference sequence). The CDR3 is CSARNSGADTDTQYF. CDR3 DNA sequence: TGCAGTGCTAGGAATAGCGGGGCAGACACAGATACGCAGTATTTT.

This chain uses TRBV3-1 with TRBJ1-2; perhaps TRBD1 as D (5 bases). The V gene's germline CDR1 is LGHDT and CDR2 YNNKEL (reference sequence). There are 13 residues in the CDR3. Deletions cut 4 bases from V and 3 bases from J, with 9 bases between. The DNA of the CDR3 is TGTGCCAGCAGCCCCGACAGCTACTATGGCTACACCTTC. It encodes CASSPDSYYGYTF.

This chain joins TRBV28 and TRBJ2-4; 10 bases agree with TRBD1. CDR1 is MDHEN, CDR2 SYDVKM, per germline. This CDR3 comprises 16 residues. The V and J ends lost 5 bases and 2 bases, in that order; junction bases with no gene match: 6. CDR3 nucleotide sequence: TGTGCCAGCAGTGTCCCGGGACAGGGGACCAAAAACATTCAGTACTTC. It translates to CASSVPGQGTKNIQYF. The whole variable domain, remainder taken from reference TRBV28 and TRBJ2-4, is DVKVTQSSRYLVKRTGEKVFLECVQDMDHENMFWYRQDPGLGLRLIYFSYDVKMKEKGDIPEGYSVSREKKERFSLILESASTNQTSMYLCASSVPGQGTKNIQYFGAGTRLSVL.

This clonotype was seen only a few times. The gene calls are TRBV2 and TRBJ1-4, with a tentative D call TRBD1 (6 bases). The V gene lost 6 bases and the J gene lost 8 bases, with 16 bases spanning the gap. The CDR3 runs 14 residues. From germline, CDR1 is SNHLY and CDR2 FYNNEI. In DNA form, the CDR3 reads TGTGCCAGCAGCCTCGAGAGAGGGGGGGAAAAACTGTTTTTT. Translation: CASSLERGGEKLFF. Based on the CDR3 plus reference TRBV2 and TRBJ1-4, the full variable domain is EPEVTQTPSHQVTQMGQEVILRCVPISNHLYFYWYRQILGQKVEFLVSFYNNEISEKSEIFDDQFSVERPDGSNFTLKIRSTKLEDSAMYFCASSLERGGEKLFFGSGTQLSVL.

The chain joins TRBV29-1 to TRBJ1-1, with D tentatively TRBD1 (6 bases). Trimming took off 5 bases at V and 2 bases at J, with 15 bases between the two ends. Germline V gives CDR1 SQVTM, CDR2 ANQGSEA. This CDR3 comprises 14 residues. CDR3 sequence (DNA): TGCAGCGTTTACTCCCTCAGGGGAAACACTGAAGCTTTCTTT. It specifies CSVYSLRGNTEAFF. Filled out from reference TRBV29-1 and TRBJ1-1, the complete variable domain reads SAVISQKPSRDICQRGTSLTIQCQVDSQVTMMFWYRQQPGQSLTLIATANQGSEATYESGFVIDKFPISRPNLTFSTLTVSNMSPEDSSIYLCSVYSLRGNTEAFFGQGTRLTVV.

The chain is built from TRBV3-1 and TRBJ2-3, with 13 bases fitting TRBD2. The CDR3 totals 17 residues. Germline V gene lookup returns CDR1 LGHDT and CDR2 YNNKEL (reference sequence). V dropped 3 bases and J dropped 6; count of bases not matched to a gene: 9. This CDR3 is CASSQTGLAGIRDTQYF. The CDR3 DNA reads as TGTGCCAGCAGCCAGACGGGACTAGCGGGGATTCGGGATACGCAGTATTTT.

The chain has TRBV5-1 and TRBJ2-7, with 9 bases identical to TRBD2. The CDR3 is made up of 15 amino acids. Losses at the gene ends were 1 base for V and 0 bases for J; bases not matched to a gene: 2. Germline V CDR1 and CDR2: SGHRS, YFSETQ. CDR3 amino acids: CASSLQRGDSYEQYF. Written as DNA, the CDR3 is TGCGCCAGCAGCTTGCAGCGGGGGGACTCCTACGAGCAGTACTTC.

This clonotype ranks as medium-sized. The V call is TRBV12-3 or TRBV12-4, the J call TRBJ2-4; D is undetermined. V gave up 2 bases and J gave up 0 bases, with 11 bases separating them. The CDR3 has 16 residues. The CDR3 loop reads CASSLYGSRAKNIQYF. The CDR3 DNA reads as TGTGCCAGCAGTTTATACGGCTCCCGAGCCAAAAACATTCAGTACTTC.

The chain employs TRBV14 and TRBJ2-2; D is perhaps TRBD2 (5 bases). The length of the CDR3 is 14 residues. CDR1 and CDR2 (germline): SGHDN, FVKESK. The germline V and J ends were trimmed by 4 bases and 0 bases, with 6 bases remaining between them. In nucleotides, the CDR3 is TGTGCCAGCAGCCGGACTTCGAACACCGGGGAGCTGTTTTTT. This encodes CASSRTSNTGELFF.

The table lists this clonotype with many counts. The chain carries TRBV6-6 and TRBJ2-2, with D maybe TRBD1 (6 bases). V dropped 11 bases and J dropped 2 bases, with 15 bases sitting between them. The germline V gene encodes CDR1 MNHNY and CDR2 SVGAGI (reference sequence). This CDR3 comprises 14 residues. This chain's CDR3 is CAVRQERNTGELFF. CDR3 DNA sequence: TGTGCCGTTAGACAGGAACGTAACACCGGGGAGCTGTTTTTT.

This clonotype was observed many times. CDR3 residues: CSVEDLSSGGLQETQYF. CDR3 DNA sequence: TGCAGCGTTGAAGATCTTAGTAGCGGGGGTCTCCAAGAGACCCAGTACTTC. The chain links TRBV29-1 to TRBJ2-5; 9 bases are shared with TRBD2. CDR3 length equals 17 residues. Losses at the gene ends were 0 bases for V and 1 base for J; bases not matched to a gene: 9. Germline lookup yields CDR1 SQVTM and CDR2 ANQGSEA.

This clonotype was observed at least ten times. The chain links TRBV7-2 to TRBJ2-7; D is undetermined. CDR1 and CDR2 from the germline V gene are SGHTA and FQGNSA. This CDR3 region has 14 residues. Trimming removed 1 base from V and 3 bases from J, with 10 bases in between. The chain's CDR3 is CASSLVLMSYEQYF. For the CDR3, the DNA is TGTGCCAGCAGCTTAGTCCTCATGAGCTACGAGCAGTACTTC.

The table lists this clonotype with a few counts. J is TRBJ2-7 and V is TRBV11-3; D gene uncertain. V lost 3 bases and J 6 bases, leaving 12 bases between the germline ends. CDR3 length: 13 residues. Germline V gene sequence: CDR1 SGHNT, CDR2 YENEEA. This CDR3 reads CASSFSGFGEQYF. As DNA, the CDR3 is TGTGCCAGCAGCTTTTCGGGTTTCGGCGAGCAGTACTTC.

This clonotype was counted many times. CDR3 in DNA: TGCGCCAGCAGCTTGGGACAGGGGGCTTCGACCCTCCACTTT. It specifies CASSLGQGASTLHF. V gene TRBV5-1 combines with J gene TRBJ1-6, with TRBD1 matching 10 bases. The CDR3 is 14 amino acids. CDR1 is SGHRS and CDR2 is YFSETQ in the germline V gene. The V gene end was trimmed by 0 bases and the J gene end by 14 bases; junction bases not matched to a gene: 5.